This TCR beta chain was profiled in a study of read filtering for tumor transcriptome and immune sequencing. This clonotype was observed at least ten times. This library used 300 to 500 ng RNA and molecular barcoded adaptors spanning alpha/delta and beta/gamma chains. A single record per CDR3 protein comes from TCRdb applying MiXCR to the reads. The sample carries about 41,000 distinct CDR3 sequences, roughly 12% recorded once. The origin of this receptor is a donor at least 40 years old with multiple myeloma. Sequencing input: a population of CD138-negative cells sorted from bone marrow.

CDR3 sequence (DNA): TGTGCCACCAGTGATCCTGACAGGGTCGGAGAGACCCAGTACTTC. Its translation: CATSDPDRVGETQYF. The genes are TRBV24-1 and TRBJ2-5; TRBD1 agrees at 7 bases. Trimming at V came to 3 bases and at J to 4 bases, leaving 7 bases not matched to a gene. Germline V lookup: CDR1 KGHDR, CDR2 SFDVKD. CDR3 length equals 15 residues.